The sequence of this T cell receptor beta chain was determined in a study of blood T cells in healthy people across ages. This clonotype was detected a few times. The CDR3 is made up of 15 amino acids. The V gene's germline CDR1 is SGDLS and CDR2 YYNGEE. The V gene lost 4 bases and the J gene lost 5 bases, with 18 bases spanning the gap. The second PCR ran about 6 to 12 cycles with a sample-barcoded 5' primer and J-beta primers. Each CDR3 protein gets one entry after TCRdb re-called the 5' RACE reads with MiXCR. The sample has hundreds of thousands of distinct CDR3 sequences; around 25% are singletons. These data also featured in a second study, about T cells of mothers and their children.

This sequence joins TRBV9 and TRBJ2-5; D might be TRBD2 (6 bases). The sequence was collected from a boy aged 5-17 years in good health. Sequences were obtained from blood. The CDR3 loop is CASSPGLAIAETQYF. The CDR3 nucleotides are TGTGCCAGCAGCCCGGGGCTAGCGATCGCGGAGACCCAGTACTTC.